These T cell receptor beta chains were read from a single sample in a study of OX40 agonist ivuxolimab in advanced cancers. Data came from immunoSEQ multiplex PCR; TCRdb stores just in-frame clones and leaves some out. Seen here are fewer than 20,000 clones, 70% to 90% observed once, and the top ten hold just under 20%. Specimen: CD4+ or CD8+ T cells sorted from blood, collected in a trial of the OX40 agonist ivuxolimab. The receptors shown here come from an adult with an advanced solid tumor such as melanoma, head and neck, liver or kidney cancer. The conserved cysteine and the conserved F or W are not part of the CDR3 here.

CDR3aa: SVATGQPLREQY; v_gene: TRBV29-1; j_gene: TRBJ2-7
CDR3aa: ASSVEGTSWNEQF; v_gene: TRBV9; j_gene: TRBJ2-1
CDR3aa: ASSLNGPRDQF; v_gene: TRBV7-2; j_gene: TRBJ2-1
CDR3aa: ASSPGGSGNIQY; v_gene: TRBV18; j_gene: TRBJ2-4
CDR3aa: AISALGSEGYT; v_gene: TRBV10-3; j_gene: TRBJ1-2
CDR3aa: ASSLYLGLAGTYEQY; v_gene: TRBV28; j_gene: TRBJ2-7
CDR3aa: ASKHRGITGELF; v_gene: TRBV5-8; j_gene: TRBJ2-2
CDR3aa: ASSSLDPNLYQPQH; v_gene: TRBV28; j_gene: TRBJ1-5
CDR3aa: ASSLSNEQF; v_gene: TRBV11-2; j_gene: TRBJ2-1
CDR3aa: ASSLDRGNEQY; v_gene: TRBV5-1; j_gene: TRBJ2-7
CDR3aa: SGGAPNQY; v_gene: TRBV20-1; j_gene: TRBJ2-4
CDR3aa: ASSDATYEQY; v_gene: TRBV7-9; j_gene: TRBJ2-7
CDR3aa: ASSLVGGLTYEQY; v_gene: TRBV7-2; j_gene: TRBJ2-7
CDR3aa: ASSLESAMNTEAF; v_gene: TRBV11-2; j_gene: TRBJ1-1
CDR3aa: ASSWAGQNTEAF; v_gene: TRBV6-6; j_gene: TRBJ1-1
CDR3aa: ASSFGRGLFSNQPQH; v_gene: TRBV28; j_gene: TRBJ1-5
CDR3aa: ASTRTGRLRNQPQH; v_gene: TRBV19; j_gene: TRBJ1-5
CDR3aa: ASSLFGTDTQY; v_gene: TRBV5-4; j_gene: TRBJ2-3
CDR3aa: ASTQRQGHISAQF; v_gene: TRBV11-2; j_gene: TRBJ2-1
CDR3aa: AWSVVGYEQY; v_gene: TRBV30; j_gene: TRBJ2-7
CDR3aa: AWSASRGAGRYEQY; v_gene: TRBV30; j_gene: TRBJ2-7
CDR3aa: ASSLGGQETQY; v_gene: TRBV7-9; j_gene: TRBJ2-5
CDR3aa: ASSSGRGAGEQY; v_gene: TRBV7-9; j_gene: TRBJ2-7
CDR3aa: AISEGLAGRGAV; v_gene: TRBV10-3; j_gene: TRBJ2-2
CDR3aa: SARYGDTLH; v_gene: TRBV20-1; j_gene: TRBJ1-6
CDR3aa: ATTPRGGDLANEKLF; v_gene: TRBV10-3; j_gene: TRBJ1-4
CDR3aa: AISGTRGEQY; v_gene: TRBV10-3; j_gene: TRBJ2-7
CDR3aa: ASSLWGWGGYT; v_gene: TRBV7-9; j_gene: TRBJ1-2
CDR3aa: ASSSTDTQY; v_gene: TRBV18; j_gene: TRBJ2-3
CDR3aa: ASSQDALPGELF; v_gene: TRBV4-3; j_gene: TRBJ2-2
CDR3aa: SVQGLAGGETQY; v_gene: TRBV29-1; j_gene: TRBJ2-5
CDR3aa: ASSEFQNTGELF; v_gene: TRBV25-1; j_gene: TRBJ2-2
CDR3aa: ASSHYEQY; v_gene: TRBV6-6; j_gene: TRBJ2-7
CDR3aa: ASSFREAGANVLT; v_gene: TRBV27; j_gene: TRBJ2-6
CDR3aa: ASCLYNEQF; v_gene: TRBV28; j_gene: TRBJ2-1
CDR3aa: ATTEMEANTEAF; v_gene: TRBV10-3; j_gene: TRBJ1-1
CDR3aa: ASSSGASGTAYEQY; v_gene: TRBV7-2; j_gene: TRBJ2-7
CDR3aa: ASTHDGVGELF; v_gene: TRBV11-2; j_gene: TRBJ2-2
CDR3aa: SVGYGETQY; v_gene: TRBV29-1; j_gene: TRBJ2-5
CDR3aa: ASNTGQGALQQPQH; v_gene: TRBV19; j_gene: TRBJ1-5
CDR3aa: ASTLTSGANEQF; v_gene: TRBV5-4; j_gene: TRBJ2-1
CDR3aa: ASRGQGPYNEQF; v_gene: TRBV2; j_gene: TRBJ2-1
CDR3aa: ASSPSGRPEEQY; v_gene: TRBV7-3; j_gene: TRBJ2-7